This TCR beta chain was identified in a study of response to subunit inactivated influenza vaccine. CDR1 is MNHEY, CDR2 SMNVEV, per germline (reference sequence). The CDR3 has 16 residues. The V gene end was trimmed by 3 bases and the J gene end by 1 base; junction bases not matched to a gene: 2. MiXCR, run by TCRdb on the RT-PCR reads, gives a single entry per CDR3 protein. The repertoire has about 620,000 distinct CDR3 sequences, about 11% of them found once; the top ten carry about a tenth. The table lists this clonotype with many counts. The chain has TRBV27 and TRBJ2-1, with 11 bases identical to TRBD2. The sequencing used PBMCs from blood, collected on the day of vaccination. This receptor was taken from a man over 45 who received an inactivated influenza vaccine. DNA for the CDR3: TGTGCCAGCAGTTTGGGACTAGCGGTGTCCTACAATGAGCAGTTCTTC. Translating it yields CASSLGLAVSYNEQFF.